A selection of T cell receptor beta chains follows, all from one sample in a study of blood T cell repertoires in COVID-19. Using immunoSEQ multiplex PCR, the repertoire was profiled, and TCRdb retains in-frame clones only, with some absent. The data show around 130,000 clones, just under 85% seen once. Sequenced material: peripheral blood. The receptors were gathered from a woman in her fifties or sixties with acute or convalescent COVID-19. Each CDR3 is given with its conserved first and last residue. A D gene is named only where the DNA matches it firmly. Not every row has a clone size; where given, it reads once, few, many or a size class.

size	D	V	J	CDR3	DNA
.	TRBD1	TRBV6-5	TRBJ2-4	CATQGAGIQYF	TGTGCCACACAGGGGGCTGGCATTCAGTACTTC
.	TRBD1	TRBV14	TRBJ1-1	CASSLITGGNTEAFF	TGTGCCAGCAGCCTCATTACAGGGGGGAACACTGAAGCTTTCTTT
.	.	TRBV2	TRBJ2-3	CASSRGVPSTDTQYF	TGTGCCAGCAGTCGTGGAGTGCCCAGCACAGATACGCAGTATTTT
.	.	TRBV7-7	TRBJ2-5	CASSLAGGAGEETQYF	TGTGCCAGCAGCTTAGCTGGGGGGGCTGGGGAGGAGACCCAGTACTTC
once	TRBD2	TRBV19	TRBJ2-1	CASSIVGGNAIEQFF	TGTGCCAGTAGTATAGTGGGGGGGAACGCGATTGAGCAGTTCTTC
.	.	TRBV7-2	TRBJ2-1	CASSPQWASYNEQFF	TGTGCCAGCAGCCCCCAATGGGCCTCCTACAATGAGCAGTTCTTC
.	TRBD1	TRBV6-6	TRBJ2-3	CASSPTLGGAGRDTQYF	TGTGCCAGCAGTCCCACACTAGGGGGCGCCGGAAGAGATACGCAGTATTTT
.	TRBD1	TRBV5-1	TRBJ1-6	CASSGGQGSNSPLHF	TGCGCCAGCAGCGGAGGACAGGGTAGTAATTCACCCCTCCACTTT
once	TRBD2	TRBV4-1	TRBJ2-1	CASSQASGVHNEQFF	TGCGCCAGCAGCCAAGCCAGCGGGGTGCACAATGAGCAGTTCTTC
.	TRBD1	TRBV5-1	TRBJ2-2	CASSSDRGEGELFF	TGCGCCAGCAGCTCCGACAGGGGTGAAGGGGAGCTGTTTTTT
.	.	TRBV11-3	TRBJ2-2	CASSVGASGTGELFF	TGTGCCAGCAGCGTGGGGGCCTCAGGCACCGGGGAGCTGTTTTTT
.	TRBD2	TRBV30	TRBJ2-5	CAWSLGGGQETQYF	TGTGCCTGGAGTTTGGGGGGGGGACAAGAGACCCAGTACTTC
.	.	TRBV7-2	TRBJ2-1	CASSHVGRGANEQFF	TGTGCCAGCAGCCACGTAGGGAGGGGGGCCAATGAGCAGTTCTTC
.	.	TRBV6-5	TRBJ1-3	CASMLGPGNTIYF	TGTGCCAGCATGTTGGGCCCTGGAAACACCATATATTTT
few	TRBD1	TRBV7-9	TRBJ1-1	CASSTRDRGTEAFF	TGTGCCAGCAGCACCCGGGACAGGGGAACTGAAGCTTTCTTT
.	TRBD2	TRBV6-5	TRBJ2-1	CASSFGLAGGYEQFF	TGTGCCAGCAGTTTTGGACTAGCGGGGGGATACGAGCAGTTCTTC
.	.	TRBV7-2	TRBJ2-7	CASSLVGAGSYEQYF	TGTGCCAGCAGCTTAGTAGGGGCTGGCTCCTACGAGCAGTACTTC
.	.	TRBV19	TRBJ1-5	CASNPGLGNGQPQHF	TGTGCCAGTAACCCAGGACTGGGAAATGGCCAGCCCCAGCATTTT
.	.	TRBV6-5	TRBJ1-1	CASQGRENTEAFF	TGTGCCTCACAGGGACGGGAGAACACTGAAGCTTTCTTT
once	TRBD1	TRBV11-2	TRBJ2-7	CAAKETGNTYEQYF	TGTGCCGCGAAAGAGACAGGGAATACCTACGAGCAGTACTTC
.	TRBD2	TRBV14	TRBJ2-1	CASSLRQLAGGYNEQFF	TGTGCCAGCAGCCTCCGGCAACTAGCGGGGGGGTACAATGAGCAGTTCTTC
.	TRBD1	TRBV19	TRBJ1-2	CASSIISGTAYGYTF	TGTGCCAGTAGTATTATATCTGGGACAGCTTATGGCTACACCTTC
.	TRBD2	TRBV10-3	TRBJ2-6	CAISDPRPLTSGGALGANVLTF	TGTGCCATCAGTGACCCGAGGCCACTCACTAGCGGGGGGGCTTTGGGGGCCAACGTCCTGACTTTC
.	.	TRBV30	TRBJ2-3	CAWNGGGSRGDTQYF	TGTGCCTGGAATGGGGGGGGCTCCCGGGGTGATACGCAGTATTTT